These 26 T cell receptor beta chains share one sample of origin, sequenced in a study of post-analysis software for immune sequencing data. General study results and limits: Included in a set of roughly five TRBV segments more frequent in patients than controls were TRBV5-6, TRBV5-1 and TRBV20-1.

Every TCR beta cDNA library bore unique molecular identifiers. TCRdb ran MiXCR on the PCR reads and lists one entry per CDR3 protein. The table shows roughly 600,000 distinct CDR3 sequences, with roughly 45% occurring only once. The antigens these receptors bind are not known. What was sequenced was blood. The receptors originated from a girl between 10 and 17 years old with multiple sclerosis.

This clonotype was observed a handful of times. This chain joins TRBV4-1 and TRBJ1-2; D not certain. Trimming left V 1 base short and J 4 bases short, with 22 bases between. The length of the CDR3 is 18 residues. Germline V lookup: CDR1 MGHRA, CDR2 YSYEKL. In nucleotides, the CDR3 is TGCGCCAGCAGCCAAGGTGCCGGAGGAGGGCGAATCTCCTATGGCTACACCTTC. Residues: CASSQGAGGGRISYGYTF.

As concerns this clonotype: One end of the junction varies from germline; a read error may be responsible. The gene calls are TRBV7-2 and TRBJ2-5; possible D gene TRBD2, 5 bases. The CDR3 contains 15 residues. Germline V lookup: CDR1 SGHTA, CDR2 FQGNSA. The CDR3 DNA reads TGTGCCAGCAGCTTAGCGCAACTAGAAGGCGAGACCCAGTGCTTC. Its translation is CASSLAQLEGETQCF.

This clonotype showed up just a few times. V and J are TRBV7-9 and TRBJ2-6; D call uncertain. V lost 10 bases and J 4 bases, leaving 5 bases between the germline ends. Germline-derived CDR1 and CDR2 are SEHNR and FQNEAQ (reference sequence). The CDR3 is made up of 11 amino acids. CDR3 nucleotides: TGTGCCACGAGCGGGGCCAACGTCCTGACTTTC. Protein sequence: CATSGANVLTF.

Comment on this clonotype: The germline gene is not matched at one end of the junction; a read error may be the cause. This chain joins TRBV29-1 and TRBJ1-2; no clear D. CDR3 length: 10 residues. The germline V gene has CDR1 SQVTM and CDR2 ANQGSEA. Here the CDR3 reads CSVQENGYTF. CDR3 coding DNA: TGCAGCGTTCAAGAAAATGGCTACACCTTC.

The chain couples TRBV4-1 to TRBJ2-5, with TRBD2 matching over 9 bases. CDR1 and CDR2 (germline): MGHRA, YSYEKL. The CDR3 covers 16 residues. V dropped 3 bases and J dropped 4; count of bases not matched to a gene: 9. The chain's CDR3 is CASSQTSSGKGETQYF. For the CDR3, the DNA is TGCGCCAGCAGCCAGACATCTAGCGGGAAAGGAGAGACCCAGTACTTC.

The rearrangement uses TRBV3-1 and TRBJ2-1; 8 nucleotides agree with TRBD1. From germline, CDR1 is LGHDT and CDR2 YNNKEL (reference sequence). This CDR3 has 19 residues. Unmatched junction bases numbered 13, after V lost 3 bases and J lost 0 bases. CDR3 sequence reads: CASSQGGQGDLSSYNEQFF. The CDR3 DNA sequence: TGTGCCAGCAGCCAGGGTGGACAGGGCGATCTATCCTCCTACAATGAGCAGTTCTTC.

The chain is built from TRBV5-1 and TRBJ2-1; 8 bases agree with TRBD2. CDR1 is SGHRS, CDR2 YFSETQ, per germline. The CDR3 has 14 amino acids. V lost 3 bases and J lost 6; bases outside the gene matches: 5. The CDR3 DNA sequence: TGCGCCAGCAGCTCAACGGGGGGGGTCAATGAGCAGTTCTTC. Its translation is CASSSTGGVNEQFF.

This clonotype was detected a few times. The chain joins TRBV12-3 or TRBV12-4 to TRBJ2-7; maybe TRBD1 (6 bases). The CDR3 is 12 amino acids. The V gene lost 6 bases and the J gene lost 6 bases, with 12 bases spanning the gap. The CDR3 here is CASSWDNREQYF. The CDR3 nucleotides read TGTGCCAGCAGCTGGGACAATCGCGAGCAGTACTTC.

The genes are TRBV12-3 or TRBV12-4 and TRBJ2-5, with 10 bases aligning to TRBD1. This CDR3 has 15 amino acids. V gave up 6 bases and J gave up 11 bases; unmatched junction bases: 15. The CDR3 nucleotides read TGTGCCAGCAGGGTGGGACAGGGGTTGGACAATGAGCAGTACTTC. This translates into CASRVGQGLDNEQYF.

The V call is TRBV28, the J call TRBJ2-5; 9 bases are a match to TRBD1. Unmatched junction bases numbered 13, after V lost 7 bases and J lost 4 bases. Per germline, CDR1 MDHEN and CDR2 SYDVKM. This CDR3 region has 16 residues. CDR3 sequence: CASIQAPGQGSETQYF. CDR3 bases: TGTGCCAGCATCCAAGCCCCGGGACAGGGTTCAGAGACCCAGTACTTC.

This rearrangement joins TRBV7-2 to TRBJ1-2, with 8 bases identical to TRBD1. The CDR3 loop spans 14 amino acids. Per the germline V gene, CDR1 is SGHTA and CDR2 is FQGNSA. Trimming took 3 bases from V and 8 from J; bases not matched to a gene: 8. The CDR3 reads CASSFNRGVDGYTF. The CDR3 nucleotides read TGTGCCAGCAGCTTCAACAGGGGGGTAGACGGCTACACCTTC. The whole variable domain, remainder taken from reference TRBV7-2 and TRBJ1-2, is GAGVSQSPSNKVTEKGKDVELRCDPISGHTALYWYRQSLGQGLEFLIYFQGNSAPDKSGLPSDRFSAERTGGSVSTLTIQRTQQEDSAVYLCASSFNRGVDGYTFGSGTRLTVV.

The CDR3: CASSPGGHEQYF. As DNA, the CDR3 is TGTGCCAGCAGCCCCGGGGGGCACGAGCAGTACTTC. The rearrangement uses TRBV7-3 and TRBJ2-7, with a possible D match to TRBD2 (7 bases). CDR1 SGHTA and CDR2 FQGTGA come from the germline V gene. With 5 bases removed from V and 5 bases from J, the gap between germline ends came to 10 bases. This CDR3 is built from 12 residues.

The chain uses TRBV20-1 and TRBJ1-1, with a weak D call TRBD1 (6 bases). The V end was cut by 7 bases, the J end by 7 bases, with 16 bases between. The CDR3 totals 12 residues. CDR1 is DFQATT and CDR2 is SNEGSKA in the germline V gene (reference sequence). DNA of the CDR3: TGCAGTGTGATGATACAGGGCCATGAAGCTTTCTTT. Amino acid sequence: CSVMIQGHEAFF.

This clonotype was picked up a small number of times. This chain links TRBV5-1 with TRBJ1-2, with 8 bases lining up with TRBD1. Germline trimming cut 4 bases from V and 6 bases from J; bases unmatched to any gene: 17. Germline V gene lookup returns CDR1 SGHRS and CDR2 YFSETQ. The CDR3 loop spans 17 amino acids. CDR3 DNA sequence: TGCGCCAGCAGCGCTCGACAGGGGTCCCCTTTACTAGATGGCTACACCTTC. Translating gives CASSARQGSPLLDGYTF.

The chain combines TRBV20-1 with TRBJ2-1, with unresolved D. The CDR3 is 12 amino acids. With 3 bases removed from V and 5 bases from J, the gap between germline ends came to 8 bases. Germline V lookup: CDR1 DFQATT, CDR2 SNEGSKA (reference sequence). For the CDR3, the DNA is TGCAGTGCTAGTTCCAGCCACAATGAGCAGTTCTTC. It codes for CSASSSHNEQFF.

This clonotype appeared a few times. The chain carries TRBV6-1 and TRBJ2-1; tentative D call: TRBD2 (5 bases). V was trimmed by 4 bases and J by 2 bases, leaving 9 bases between them. The CDR3 consists of 14 residues. Per the germline V gene, CDR1 is MNHNS and CDR2 is SASEGT. The CDR3: CASSGSTTYNEQFF. CDR3 nucleotides: TGTGCCAGCAGTGGATCGACTACCTACAATGAGCAGTTCTTC.

This clonotype was counted between two and nine times. This chain links TRBV12-3 or TRBV12-4 with TRBJ2-1, with TRBD2 matching over 7 bases. V shed 2 bases and J 9 bases; nucleotides not matched to a gene: 10. The CDR3 spans 15 residues. This chain's CDR3 is CASSLLGGRGSEQFF. CDR3 nucleotides: TGTGCCAGCAGTTTATTGGGCGGGAGAGGTTCTGAGCAGTTCTTC.

The chain has TRBV9 and TRBJ2-3, with 13 bases identical to TRBD2. In germline, CDR1 is SGDLS, CDR2 YYNGEE. The junction had 7 bases not matched to a gene; V was cut back by 4 bases and J by 5 bases. The CDR3 covers 16 residues. Here the CDR3 reads CASSSRLAGGLDTQYF. In nucleotides, the CDR3 is TGTGCCAGCAGCTCACGACTAGCGGGGGGTCTAGATACGCAGTATTTT.

The chain carries TRBV27 and TRBJ2-7; a possible D gene is TRBD1 (5 bases). Germline CDR1 reads MNHEY; CDR2 reads SMNVEV (reference sequence). CDR3 size: 14 residues. Trimming stripped 4 bases from V and 0 bases from J, with 10 bases between. This CDR3 is CASSSTESSYEQYF. The CDR3 DNA follows: TGTGCCAGCAGTTCGACAGAGAGCTCCTACGAGCAGTACTTC.

Of note for this clonotype: The junction does not match germline at one end; this may be a read error. The J gene is TRBJ2-1, the V gene TRBV27, with 10 bases identical to TRBD2. The CDR3 has 15 amino acids. Germline CDR1 reads MNHEY; CDR2 reads SMNVEV (reference sequence). The CDR3: CASSLSGLANNEQVF. The CDR3 nucleotides read TGTGCCAGCAGTTTATCGGGACTAGCGAACAATGAGCAGGTCTTC.

The genes are TRBV10-3 and TRBJ1-1, with 7 bases matching TRBD1. V was pared by 6 bases and J by 2 bases, with 6 bases of the junction left unmatched. Germline V gene lookup returns CDR1 ENHRY and CDR2 SYGVKD. This CDR3 contains 14 residues. CDR3 in amino acids: CAIRTGILNTEAFF. CDR3 in DNA: TGTGCCATCAGGACAGGGATACTTAACACTGAAGCTTTCTTT.

This clonotype was detected a few times. The rearrangement uses TRBV10-3 and TRBJ2-1, with D possibly matching TRBD2 (6 bases). The CDR3 covers 13 residues. The germline gives CDR1 ENHRY, CDR2 SYGVKD. Trimming removed 0 bases from V and 10 bases from J, with 10 bases in between. CDR3 sequence: CAISESGGGEQFF. CDR3 bases: TGTGCCATCAGTGAGTCGGGAGGTGGAGAGCAGTTCTTC.

V usage is TRBV5-1 and J usage is TRBJ2-7; possible D gene TRBD2, 5 bases. The V end lost 6 bases, the J end lost 2 bases, and 12 bases lay between the germline ends. CDR3 length equals 13 residues. The germline V gene encodes CDR1 SGHRS and CDR2 YFSETQ. This CDR3 is CASTDSGAYEQYF. CDR3 coding DNA: TGCGCCAGCACCGACTCCGGGGCCTACGAGCAGTACTTC.

V and J are TRBV12-3 or TRBV12-4 and TRBJ2-5; D ambiguous. The closer fit of TRBJ2-7 to the DNA end suggests the J call may be wrong. The CDR3 length is 14 residues. The CDR3 DNA reads TGTGCCAGCAGTTTCAGGACGGTTGACGACGAGCAGTACTTC. This gives the protein CASSFRTVDDEQYF.

This clonotype was seen a single time. The rearrangement joins TRBV5-1 to TRBJ2-7, with 8 positions matching TRBD1. The V gene end was trimmed by 4 bases and the J gene end by 9 bases; junction bases not matched to a gene: 18. This CDR3 region has 16 residues. Germline V CDR1 and CDR2: SGHRS, YFSETQ. The CDR3 protein is CASSPLPSGTGKRQYF. CDR3 sequence (DNA): TGCGCCAGCAGCCCCCTACCATCCGGGACAGGTAAAAGGCAGTACTTC.

V and J are TRBV20-1 and TRBJ1-1, with TRBD1 matching over 7 bases. V was pared by 1 base and J by 3 bases, with 5 bases of the junction left unmatched. CDR1 is DFQATT and CDR2 is SNEGSKA in the germline V gene (reference sequence). The CDR3 is 14 residues long. CDR3 amino acids: CSARARGSDTEAFF. In nucleotides, the CDR3 is TGCAGTGCTAGAGCCAGGGGGTCGGACACTGAAGCTTTCTTT.